The 21 T cell receptor beta chains listed next were all sequenced from one sample in a study of response to subunit inactivated influenza vaccine. TCRdb recomputed calls from the RT-PCR reads with MiXCR, one row per CDR3 protein. The repertoire holds roughly 700,000 distinct CDR3 sequences, with more than 15% as singletons. The material was PBMCs from blood, obtained 11 to 12 days after vaccination. The receptors here all came from a man in his fifties who received an inactivated influenza vaccine.

This chain joins TRBV5-1 and TRBJ2-1; 11 nucleotides align to TRBD1. Per germline, CDR1 SGHRS and CDR2 YFSETQ. This CDR3 comprises 13 residues. V shed 0 bases and J 14 bases; nucleotides not matched to a gene: 4. DNA of the CDR3: TGCGCCAGCAGCTTGGCCTGGGGACAGGGGGAGTTCTTC. Translation: CASSLAWGQGEFF.

In this sample, this clonotype turned up a few times. The chain uses TRBV20-1 and TRBJ2-3, with D possibly matching TRBD2 (6 bases). CDR1 DFQATT and CDR2 SNEGSKA come from the germline V gene (reference sequence). V was clipped by 6 bases and J by 4 bases, with 20 bases between them. The CDR3 is 15 residues long. CDR3 protein: CSAPSSALTSDTQYF. For the CDR3, the DNA is TGCAGTGCCCCTTCTAGCGCCTTAACCTCAGATACGCAGTATTTT.

The genes are TRBV18 and TRBJ1-5; D not certain. CDR1 and CDR2 from the germline V gene are KGHSH and LQKENI. This CDR3 is 19 amino acids long. V dropped 4 bases and J dropped 0 bases, with 22 bases sitting between them. For the CDR3, the DNA is TGTGCCAGCTCACGTTCCTCAACGTTACAGCTAGATAGCAATCAGCCCCAGCATTTT. This gives the protein CASSRSSTLQLDSNQPQHF.

This chain joins TRBV4-1 and TRBJ2-7; TRBD1 matches at 9 bases. Germline CDR1 and CDR2: MGHRA and YSYEKL. CDR3 length: 15 amino acids. Trimming removed 1 base from V and 3 bases from J; junction bases left unmatched: 4. The chain's CDR3 is CASSQGGTGLYEQYF. CDR3 nucleotide sequence: TGCGCCAGCAGCCAAGGGGGGACAGGGCTCTACGAGCAGTACTTC.

This clonotype was picked up a small number of times. V and J are TRBV20-1 and TRBJ2-3, with 12 nucleotides matching TRBD2. CDR3 length equals 16 residues. Germline assignment: CDR1 DFQATT and CDR2 SNEGSKA (reference sequence). After removal of 4 bases from V and 4 bases from J, the junction contained 9 bases not matched to a gene. Here the CDR3 DNA reads TGCAGTGCTACGCATCCCCTAGCGGGGGGGGCAGATACGCAGTATTTT. Translating gives CSATHPLAGGADTQYF.

This clonotype was detected ten times or more. The J gene is TRBJ2-4, the V gene TRBV15; TRBD1 aligns across 8 bases. Germline lookup yields CDR1 LNHNV and CDR2 YYDKDF (reference sequence). V was clipped by 3 bases and J by 4 bases; unmatched bases: 8. The CDR3 length is 16 residues. CDR3 residues: CATSREGQGLKNIQYF. DNA for the CDR3: TGTGCCACCAGCAGGGAAGGACAGGGCCTAAAAAACATTCAGTACTTC.

The chain couples TRBV23-1 to TRBJ1-6; a weak D match, TRBD1 (5 bases). TRBV23-1 is an ORF, with its function uncertain. Trimming took off 2 bases at V and 11 bases at J, with 25 bases between the two ends. The length of the CDR3 is 18 residues. The CDR3 coding sequence is TGCGCCAGCAGTCAAACTCGACATGTATGCAGGGAGAGGACACCCCTCCACTTT. Translation: CASSQTRHVCRERTPLHF.

At least ten counts were recorded for this clonotype. The chain has TRBV5-1 and TRBJ2-2; TRBD2 is a possible D gene (6 bases). The CDR3 extends over 20 amino acids. Germline V gene data show CDR1 as SGHRS and CDR2 as YFSETQ. The germline V and J ends were trimmed by 3 bases and 2 bases, with 26 bases remaining between them. Here the CDR3 DNA reads TGCGCCAGCAGCTCCCCGGGACTGCCCTTCCCCTCAACAAACACCGGGGAGCTGTTTTTT. Translating gives CASSSPGLPFPSTNTGELFF. Supplemented by reference TRBV5-1 and TRBJ2-2, the full variable domain reads KAGVTQTPRYLIKTRGQQVTLSCSPISGHRSVSWYQQTPGQGLQFLFEYFSETQRNKGNFPGRFSGRQFSNSRSEMNVSTLELGDSALYLCASSSPGLPFPSTNTGELFFGEGSRLTVL.

In its sample, this clonotype was seen a few times. V is TRBV7-2 and J is TRBJ2-5; D call uncertain. Trimming took off 5 bases at V and 5 bases at J, with 15 bases between the two ends. Germline lookup yields CDR1 SGHTA and CDR2 FQGNSA. This CDR3 region has 14 residues. The CDR3 reads CASSPVVSGETQYF. The CDR3 region has the DNA TGTGCCAGCAGCCCAGTAGTGAGTGGGGAGACCCAGTACTTC.

This clonotype was seen at least ten times. The genes are TRBV18 and TRBJ2-1, with D maybe TRBD2 (5 bases). This CDR3 has 16 residues. V lost 6 bases to trimming and J lost 0 bases, with 15 bases between them. Germline V gene lookup returns CDR1 KGHSH and CDR2 LQKENI. CDR3 nucleotide sequence: TGTGCCAGCTCCCTTAACGGGGTGAGCTCCTACAATGAGCAGTTCTTC. This codes for CASSLNGVSSYNEQFF.

This rearrangement joins TRBV5-1 to TRBJ1-1; D not certain. The CDR3 consists of 13 residues. V shed 4 bases and J shed 4 bases, with 11 bases lying between them. Germline-derived CDR1 and CDR2 are SGHRS and YFSETQ. CDR3 in amino acids: CASSPPRATEAFF. The CDR3 nucleotides are TGCGCCAGCAGCCCGCCAAGGGCCACTGAAGCTTTCTTT.

This sequence joins TRBV12-3 or TRBV12-4 and TRBJ1-2, with D possibly TRBD1 on 5 matching bases. This CDR3 region has 13 residues. Trimming left V 6 bases short and J 4 bases short, with 12 bases between. CDR3 region: CASSVQGAYGYTF. The CDR3 DNA reads as TGTGCCAGCAGCGTACAAGGGGCCTATGGCTACACCTTC.

This clonotype was observed a handful of times. The chain joins TRBV7-8 to TRBJ1-5; D is unresolved. V was pared by 2 bases and J by 2 bases, with 10 bases between. Germline V gene sequence: CDR1 SGHVS, CDR2 FQNEAQ. The CDR3 loop spans 15 amino acids. CDR3 nucleotides: TGTGCCAGCAGCTTAAGCTTAATGGGCAATCAGCCCCAGCATTTT. It translates to CASSLSLMGNQPQHF.

V gene TRBV4-2 combines with J gene TRBJ1-5; possible D gene TRBD1, 5 bases. Trimming shortened V by 0 bases and J by 1 base, and 13 bases separated the two germline ends. Germline CDR1 LGHNA, CDR2 YNFKEQ. CDR3 size: 17 residues. CDR3 sequence reads: CASSQDHGGGSNQPQHF. The DNA for the CDR3 is TGTGCCAGCAGCCAAGATCACGGGGGTGGCAGCAATCAGCCCCAGCATTTT.

The chain carries TRBV7-9 and TRBJ1-1; D is undetermined. The CDR3 loop spans 17 amino acids. Germline CDR1 and CDR2: SEHNR and FQNEAQ (reference sequence). V shed 4 bases and J shed 0 bases, with 18 bases lying between them. The CDR3 region is CASSSPSGGAMNTEAFF. The CDR3 coding sequence is TGTGCCAGCAGCTCCCCGTCCGGTGGAGCAATGAACACTGAAGCTTTCTTT.

V is TRBV7-8 and J is TRBJ2-7; TRBD1 aligns across 7 bases. V lost 4 bases, J lost 2 bases, and 8 bases stayed unmatched. Germline V gene lookup returns CDR1 SGHVS and CDR2 FQNEAQ. The CDR3 covers 15 residues. The CDR3 coding sequence is TGTGCCAGCAGCTGGGGGACAGTTTTAACCTACGAGCAGTACTTC. The encoded protein is CASSWGTVLTYEQYF.

The V call is TRBV7-8, the J call TRBJ2-7; TRBD1 is a possible D gene (6 bases). Per germline, CDR1 SGHVS and CDR2 FQNEAQ. The CDR3 length is 15 residues. Trimming stripped 1 base from V and 2 bases from J, with 12 bases between. The DNA of the CDR3 is TGTGCCAGCAGCTTAGTGGGCAGGGGCGCCTACGAGCAGTACTTC. Protein sequence: CASSLVGRGAYEQYF.

This clonotype was recorded only once. The rearrangement uses TRBV4-3 and TRBJ2-5; the D gene is possibly TRBD1 (5 bases). CDR1 is LGHNA, CDR2 YSLEER, per germline. Trimming stripped 0 bases from V and 5 bases from J, with 13 bases between. CDR3 size: 15 residues. CDR3 amino acids: CASSQDYQGWETQYF. DNA of the CDR3: TGCGCCAGCAGCCAAGATTATCAGGGTTGGGAGACCCAGTACTTC.

A few counts support this clonotype. The J gene is TRBJ2-1, the V gene TRBV28, with 16 bases fitting TRBD2. Germline V gene lookup returns CDR1 MDHEN and CDR2 SYDVKM. The CDR3 loop spans 21 amino acids. The V and J ends lost 3 bases and 1 base, in that order; junction bases with no gene match: 12. The CDR3 sequence is CASSFQPGLAGGPKSYNEQFF. CDR3 sequence (DNA): TGTGCCAGCAGTTTTCAGCCGGGACTAGCGGGGGGGCCCAAGTCCTACAATGAGCAGTTCTTC.

This clonotype has a count of ten or more. This chain joins TRBV4-1 and TRBJ2-7, with 9 nucleotides matching TRBD1. The CDR3 covers 16 residues. J lost 2 bases, V lost 5 bases, and 10 bases had no gene match. CDR1 MGHRA and CDR2 YSYEKL come from the germline V gene. The CDR3 coding sequence is TGCGCCAGCAGCTTACCTGACAGGGGGGAAACCTACGAGCAGTACTTC. This codes for CASSLPDRGETYEQYF.

Only a few counts were recorded for this clonotype. The gene calls are TRBV7-3 and TRBJ2-4; D is possibly TRBD1 (6 bases). This CDR3 has 13 amino acids. The V end lost 5 bases, the J end lost 9 bases, and 14 bases lay between the germline ends. Germline V gene sequence: CDR1 SGHTA, CDR2 FQGTGA. CDR3 amino acids: CASSGGHSAIQYF. The DNA of the CDR3 is TGTGCCAGCAGCGGGGGACATTCGGCCATTCAGTACTTC.